A selection of T cell receptor beta chains follows, all from one sample in a study of blood T cell repertoires in COVID-19. TCRdb's table, derived via immunoSEQ multiplex PCR, lists solely in-frame clones and lacks some. The sample carries some 30,000 clones, 85% to 90% recorded once. Sequencing was performed on peripheral blood. The receptor set was obtained from a man aged 70 or older with active COVID-19. CDR3s include the opening cysteine and the closing phenylalanine or tryptophan. Fields, in order: CDR3 length, V gene, D gene, CDR3 protein. The D gene is left open where the match is weak.

cdr3_length: 10; v_call: TRBV6-1; d_call: .; cdr3_aa: CASSDTGAFF
cdr3_length: 14; v_call: TRBV28; d_call: .; cdr3_aa: CASTVDRYNTEAFF
cdr3_length: 17; v_call: TRBV9; d_call: TRBD2; cdr3_aa: CASSVSSGRPSTDTQYF
cdr3_length: 14; v_call: TRBV28; d_call: .; cdr3_aa: CASSPGGLGNEQFF
cdr3_length: 14; v_call: TRBV6-5; d_call: .; cdr3_aa: CASRDWAGANVLTF
cdr3_length: 15; v_call: TRBV6-4; d_call: TRBD1; cdr3_aa: CASSDSRSRGGGYTF
cdr3_length: 15; v_call: TRBV10-3; d_call: TRBD1; cdr3_aa: CAISADRSGTGELFF
cdr3_length: 13; v_call: TRBV3-1/TRBV3-2; d_call: .; cdr3_aa: CASSQFGAEKLFF
cdr3_length: 13; v_call: TRBV3-1/TRBV3-2; d_call: .; cdr3_aa: CASSRDGSYEQYF
cdr3_length: 15; v_call: TRBV28; d_call: TRBD2; cdr3_aa: CASSTSGGYTDTQYF
cdr3_length: 14; v_call: TRBV3-1/TRBV3-2; d_call: .; cdr3_aa: CASSRNSVTGELFF
cdr3_length: 16; v_call: TRBV27; d_call: TRBD2; cdr3_aa: CASSLYSGNFGDTQYF
cdr3_length: 15; v_call: TRBV5-3; d_call: .; cdr3_aa: CARSCPVRLENEAFF
cdr3_length: 17; v_call: TRBV9; d_call: TRBD2; cdr3_aa: CASSVGGHGRITGELFF
cdr3_length: 15; v_call: TRBV6-5; d_call: TRBD1; cdr3_aa: CASSRNYGTGLLAFF
cdr3_length: 14; v_call: TRBV29-1; d_call: TRBD2; cdr3_aa: CSVSGLAGANEQFF
cdr3_length: 12; v_call: TRBV19; d_call: .; cdr3_aa: CASNRGSYGYTF
cdr3_length: 16; v_call: TRBV2; d_call: TRBD1; cdr3_aa: CASSKDRGRVRETQYF
cdr3_length: 14; v_call: TRBV14; d_call: .; cdr3_aa: CASSQQGYTGELFF
cdr3_length: 15; v_call: TRBV25-1; d_call: TRBD2; cdr3_aa: CASSWGSGSGNEQYF